The clone carrying this TCR beta chain turned up a few times. The target antigen is unknown. These data belong to a study of identical twins. TCRdb reanalysed the 5' RACE reads using MiXCR and keeps one entry per CDR3 protein. The repertoire holds 420,000 or so distinct CDR3 sequences, less than 20% seen once, with around 12% in the top ten. Broader study findings: Fewer insertions characterized abundant cord blood beta clonotypes, whereas memory repertoires showed none.

CDR1 is ENHRY, CDR2 SYGVKD, per germline. Trimming pared 4 bases from V and 2 bases from J, leaving 17 bases between. CDR3 size: 16 residues. Sequenced input: naive T cells sorted from blood. The clonotype comes from a man aged 45-65 years in good health. The chain combines TRBV10-3 with TRBJ1-1; TRBD1 might be the D (6 bases). The CDR3 loop reads CAISAFRRGSNTEAFF. As DNA, the CDR3 is TGTGCCATCAGTGCTTTTAGGAGGGGGAGTAACACTGAAGCTTTCTTT.